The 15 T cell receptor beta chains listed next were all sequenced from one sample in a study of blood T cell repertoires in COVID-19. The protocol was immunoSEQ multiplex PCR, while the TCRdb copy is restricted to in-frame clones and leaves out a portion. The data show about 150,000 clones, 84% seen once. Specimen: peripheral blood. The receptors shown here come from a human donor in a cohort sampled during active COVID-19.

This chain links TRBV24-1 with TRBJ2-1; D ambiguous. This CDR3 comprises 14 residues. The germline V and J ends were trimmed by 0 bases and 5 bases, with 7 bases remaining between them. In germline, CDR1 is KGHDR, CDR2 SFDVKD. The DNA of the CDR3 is TGTGCCACCAGTGATTTGTGGCAGGACAATGAGCAGTTCTTC. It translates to CATSDLWQDNEQFF.

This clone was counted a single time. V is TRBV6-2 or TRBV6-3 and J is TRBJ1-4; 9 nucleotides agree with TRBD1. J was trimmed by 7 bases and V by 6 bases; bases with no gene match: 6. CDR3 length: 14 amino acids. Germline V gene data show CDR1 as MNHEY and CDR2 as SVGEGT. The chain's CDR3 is CASSTGTGREKLFF. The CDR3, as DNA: TGTGCCAGCAGCACCGGGACAGGGCGTGAAAAACTGTTTTTT.

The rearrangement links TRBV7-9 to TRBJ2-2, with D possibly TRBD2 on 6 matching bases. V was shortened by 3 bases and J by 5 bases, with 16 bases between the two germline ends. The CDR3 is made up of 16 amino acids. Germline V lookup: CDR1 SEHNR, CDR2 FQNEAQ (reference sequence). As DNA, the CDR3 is TGTGCCAGCAGCTTTATCCGGGGAGGAGGGACCGGGGAGCTGTTTTTT. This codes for CASSFIRGGGTGELFF.

CDR3 nucleotides: TGCGCCAGCAGCAACAGGGGGGCTAGCACAGATACGCAGTATTTT. This sequence encodes CASSNRGASTDTQYF. The rearrangement uses TRBV5-1 and TRBJ2-3; 8 nucleotides line up with TRBD1. CDR3 length: 15 amino acids. The junction had 4 bases not matched to a gene; V was cut back by 4 bases and J by 0 bases. Germline CDR1 SGHRS, CDR2 YFSETQ.

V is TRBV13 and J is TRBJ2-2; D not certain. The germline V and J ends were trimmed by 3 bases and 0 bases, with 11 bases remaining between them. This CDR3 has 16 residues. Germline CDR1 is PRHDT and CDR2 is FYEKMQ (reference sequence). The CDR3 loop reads CASSFVDKSNTGELFF. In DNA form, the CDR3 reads TGTGCCAGCAGCTTTGTAGACAAGTCGAACACCGGGGAGCTGTTTTTT.

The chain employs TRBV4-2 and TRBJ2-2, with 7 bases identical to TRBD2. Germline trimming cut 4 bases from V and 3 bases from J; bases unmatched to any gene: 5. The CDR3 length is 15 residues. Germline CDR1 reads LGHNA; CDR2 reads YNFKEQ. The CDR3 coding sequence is TGTGCCAGCAGCCCCATGGGGGGGGACACCGGGGAGCTGTTTTTT. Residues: CASSPMGGDTGELFF.

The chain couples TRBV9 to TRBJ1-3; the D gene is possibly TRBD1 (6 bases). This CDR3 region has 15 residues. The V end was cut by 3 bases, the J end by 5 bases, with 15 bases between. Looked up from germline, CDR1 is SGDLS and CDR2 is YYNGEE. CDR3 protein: CASSAAQGFRNTIYF. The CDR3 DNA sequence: TGTGCCAGCAGCGCAGCCCAGGGGTTTCGAAACACCATATATTTT. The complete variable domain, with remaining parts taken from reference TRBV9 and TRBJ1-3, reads DSGVTQTPKHLITATGQRVTLRCSPRSGDLSVYWYQQSLDQGLQFLIQYYNGEERAKGNILERFSAQQFPDLHSELNLSSLELGDSALYFCASSAAQGFRNTIYFGEGSWLTVV.

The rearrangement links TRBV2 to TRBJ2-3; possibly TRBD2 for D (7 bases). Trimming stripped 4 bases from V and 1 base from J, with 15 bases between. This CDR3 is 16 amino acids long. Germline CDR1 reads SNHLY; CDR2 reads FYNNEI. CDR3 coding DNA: TGTGCCAGCAGTGGTGTTGCGGGGGCTCGCACAGATACGCAGTATTTT. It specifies CASSGVAGARTDTQYF.

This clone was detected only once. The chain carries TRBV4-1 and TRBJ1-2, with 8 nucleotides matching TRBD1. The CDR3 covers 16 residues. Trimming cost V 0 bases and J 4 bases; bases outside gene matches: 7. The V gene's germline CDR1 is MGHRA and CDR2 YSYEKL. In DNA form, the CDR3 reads TGCGCCAGCAGCCAAGATAAGGCAGGGGGCCTCTATGGCTACACCTTC. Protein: CASSQDKAGGLYGYTF.

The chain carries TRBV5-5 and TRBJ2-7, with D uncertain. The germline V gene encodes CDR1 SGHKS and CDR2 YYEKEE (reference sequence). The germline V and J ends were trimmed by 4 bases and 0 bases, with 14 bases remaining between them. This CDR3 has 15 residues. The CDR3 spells CASSLSTLLSYEQYF. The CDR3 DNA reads TGTGCCAGCAGCCTCTCGACACTTCTCTCCTACGAGCAGTACTTC.

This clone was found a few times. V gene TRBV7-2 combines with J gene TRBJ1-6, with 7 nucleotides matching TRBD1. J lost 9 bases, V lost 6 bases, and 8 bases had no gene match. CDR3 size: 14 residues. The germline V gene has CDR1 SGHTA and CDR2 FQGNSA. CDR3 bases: TGTGCCAGCAGGAACCGGGACAGTGGTTCACCCCTCCACTTT. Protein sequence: CASRNRDSGSPLHF.

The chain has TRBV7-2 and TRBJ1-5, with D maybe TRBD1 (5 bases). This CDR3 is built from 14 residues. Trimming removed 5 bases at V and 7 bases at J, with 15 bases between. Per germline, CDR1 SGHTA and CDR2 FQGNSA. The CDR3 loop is CASSPYGGEQPQHF. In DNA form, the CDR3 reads TGTGCCAGCAGCCCCTATGGGGGGGAGCAGCCCCAGCATTTT.

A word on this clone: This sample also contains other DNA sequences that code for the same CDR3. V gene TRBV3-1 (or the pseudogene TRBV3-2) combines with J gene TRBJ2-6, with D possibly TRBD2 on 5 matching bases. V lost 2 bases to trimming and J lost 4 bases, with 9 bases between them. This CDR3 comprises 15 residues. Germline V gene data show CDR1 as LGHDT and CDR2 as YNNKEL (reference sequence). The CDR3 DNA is TGTGCCAGCAGCCAAAGAGGGTCCGGGGCCAACGTCCTGACTTTC. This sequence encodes CASSQRGSGANVLTF.

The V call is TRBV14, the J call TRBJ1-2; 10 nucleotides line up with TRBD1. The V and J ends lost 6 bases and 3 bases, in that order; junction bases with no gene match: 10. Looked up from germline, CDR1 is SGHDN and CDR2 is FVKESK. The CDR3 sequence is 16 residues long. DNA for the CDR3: TGTGCCAGCAGTATGACAGGGGGCGCTTTCGACTATGGCTACACCTTC. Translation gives CASSMTGGAFDYGYTF.

CDR3 DNA: TGTGCCAGCAGCTCCCCAGTATCTAGCGGGGGGTCCTACAATGAGCAGTTCTTC. Protein: CASSSPVSSGGSYNEQFF. The gene calls are TRBV7-8 and TRBJ2-1; 11 nucleotides line up with TRBD2. CDR3 length equals 18 residues. Germline CDR1 SGHVS, CDR2 FQNEAQ. The V segment lost 4 bases and the J segment 1 base; nucleotides outside the gene matches: 9. Full variable domain (outside the CDR3, taken from reference TRBV7-8 and TRBJ2-1): GAGVSQSPRYKVAKRGQDVALRCDPISGHVSLFWYQQALGQGPEFLTYFQNEAQLDKSGLPSDRFFAERPEGSVSTLKIQRTQQEDSAVYLCASSSPVSSGGSYNEQFFGPGTRLTVL.